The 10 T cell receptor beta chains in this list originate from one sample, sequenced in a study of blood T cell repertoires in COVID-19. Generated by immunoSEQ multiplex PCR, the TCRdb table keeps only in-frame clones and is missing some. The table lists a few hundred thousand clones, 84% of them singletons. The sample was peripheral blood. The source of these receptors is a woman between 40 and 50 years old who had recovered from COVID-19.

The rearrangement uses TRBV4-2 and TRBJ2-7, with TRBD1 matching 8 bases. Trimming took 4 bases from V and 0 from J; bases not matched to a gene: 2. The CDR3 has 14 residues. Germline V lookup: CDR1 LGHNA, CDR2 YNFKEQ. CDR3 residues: CASSRGQGSYEQYF. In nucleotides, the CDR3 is TGTGCCAGCAGCCGAGGACAGGGCTCCTACGAGCAGTACTTC.

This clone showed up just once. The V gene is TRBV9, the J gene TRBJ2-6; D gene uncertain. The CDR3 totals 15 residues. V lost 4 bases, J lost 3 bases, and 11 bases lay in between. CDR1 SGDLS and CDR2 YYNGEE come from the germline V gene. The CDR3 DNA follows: TGTGCCAGCAGCCCCCAGGTGGGTGGGGCCAACGTCCTGACTTTC. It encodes CASSPQVGGANVLTF.

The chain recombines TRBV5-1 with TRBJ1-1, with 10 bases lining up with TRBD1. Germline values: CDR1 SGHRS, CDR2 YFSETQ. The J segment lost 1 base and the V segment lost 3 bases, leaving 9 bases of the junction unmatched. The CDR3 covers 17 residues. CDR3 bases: TGCGCCAGCAGCTACGGGACAGGGGTAGGCCCGAACACTGAAGCTTTCTTT. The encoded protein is CASSYGTGVGPNTEAFF. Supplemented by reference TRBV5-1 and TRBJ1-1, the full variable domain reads KAGVTQTPRYLIKTRGQQVTLSCSPISGHRSVSWYQQTPGQGLQFLFEYFSETQRNKGNFPGRFSGRQFSNSRSEMNVSTLELGDSALYLCASSYGTGVGPNTEAFFGQGTRLTVV.

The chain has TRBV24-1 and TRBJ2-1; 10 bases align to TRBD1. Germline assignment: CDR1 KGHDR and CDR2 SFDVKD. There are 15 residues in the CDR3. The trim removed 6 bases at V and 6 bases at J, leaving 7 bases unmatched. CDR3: CATSRSGTGVNEQFF. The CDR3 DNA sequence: TGTGCCACCAGTCGATCCGGGACAGGGGTCAATGAGCAGTTCTTC.

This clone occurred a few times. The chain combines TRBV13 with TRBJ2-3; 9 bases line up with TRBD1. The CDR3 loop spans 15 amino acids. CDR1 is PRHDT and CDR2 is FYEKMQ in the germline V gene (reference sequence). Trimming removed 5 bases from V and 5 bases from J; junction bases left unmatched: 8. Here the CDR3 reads CASSLSTGGIDTQYF. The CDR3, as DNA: TGTGCCAGCAGCCTATCGACAGGGGGGATAGATACGCAGTATTTT.

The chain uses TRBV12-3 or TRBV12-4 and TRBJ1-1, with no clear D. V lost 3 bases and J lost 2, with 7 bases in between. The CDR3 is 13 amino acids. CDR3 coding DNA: TGTGCCAGCAGTTTTAGAGCCAACACTGAAGCTTTCTTT. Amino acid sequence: CASSFRANTEAFF.

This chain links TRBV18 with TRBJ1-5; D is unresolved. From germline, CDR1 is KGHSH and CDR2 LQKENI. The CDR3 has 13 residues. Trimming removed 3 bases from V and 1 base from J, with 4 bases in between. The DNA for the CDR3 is TGTGCCAGCTCACCCTTCAGCAATCAGCCCCAGCATTTT. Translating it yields CASSPFSNQPQHF.

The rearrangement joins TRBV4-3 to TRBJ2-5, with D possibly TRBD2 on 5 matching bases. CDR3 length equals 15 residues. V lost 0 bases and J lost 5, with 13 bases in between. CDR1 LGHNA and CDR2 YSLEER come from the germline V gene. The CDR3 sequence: CASSQDRGPGETQYF. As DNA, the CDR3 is TGCGCCAGCAGCCAAGATCGAGGGCCCGGGGAGACCCAGTACTTC.

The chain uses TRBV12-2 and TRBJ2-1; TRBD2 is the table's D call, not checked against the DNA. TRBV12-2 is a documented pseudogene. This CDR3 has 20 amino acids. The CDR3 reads CASRPRLAGGRYPSYNEQFF. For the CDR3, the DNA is TGTGCAAGTCGCCCGAGACTAGCGGGGGGCCGCTACCCCTCCTACAATGAGCAGTTCTTC.

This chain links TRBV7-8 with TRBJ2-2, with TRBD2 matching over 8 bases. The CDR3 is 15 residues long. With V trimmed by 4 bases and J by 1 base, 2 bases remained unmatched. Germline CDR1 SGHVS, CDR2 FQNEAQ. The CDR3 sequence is CASSYSGVNTGELFF. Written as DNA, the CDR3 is TGTGCCAGCAGCTATAGCGGGGTGAACACCGGGGAGCTGTTTTTT. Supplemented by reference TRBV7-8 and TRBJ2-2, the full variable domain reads GAGVSQSPRYKVAKRGQDVALRCDPISGHVSLFWYQQALGQGPEFLTYFQNEAQLDKSGLPSDRFFAERPEGSVSTLKIQRTQQEDSAVYLCASSYSGVNTGELFFGEGSRLTVL.